One sample yielded the 23 T cell receptor beta chains listed below, sequenced in a study of cytomegalovirus exposure and HLA in healthy donors. 13 Jbeta primers and 60 Vbeta primers were used for the PCR. Clones were read by immunoSEQ multiplex PCR, and TCRdb kept only the in-frame ones, dropping some. The sample lists approximately 100,000 clones, roughly 71% seen once, with about 11% in the top ten. The sequenced sample consisted of PBMCs. The receptors shown here come from a man aged 35-49 years in good health and CMV-seropositive.

The chain has TRBV6-5 and TRBJ2-3; possible D gene TRBD2, 6 bases. The V and J ends lost 7 bases and 10 bases respectively, with 18 bases between them. The CDR3 is made up of 13 amino acids. Germline V lookup: CDR1 MNHEY, CDR2 SVGAGI. CDR3 protein: CASTNPGGVPQYF. DNA for the CDR3: TGTGCCAGCACCAATCCCGGGGGTGTTCCGCAGTATTTT.

This CDR3 reads CASSQSLAEAQETQYF. In nucleotides, the CDR3 is TGTGCCAGCAGCCAAAGCTTGGCGGAGGCACAAGAGACCCAGTACTTC. The chain combines TRBV4-2 with TRBJ2-5, with D perhaps matching TRBD2 (5 bases). Germline values: CDR1 LGHNA, CDR2 YNFKEQ. V lost 2 bases, J lost 2 bases, and 15 bases lay in between. CDR3 size: 16 residues.

This clone was observed at least ten times. The V gene is TRBV6-5, the J gene TRBJ1-1; 10 nucleotides line up with TRBD1. CDR1 and CDR2 (germline): MNHEY, SVGAGI. V dropped 11 bases and J dropped 5; count of bases not matched to a gene: 8. The CDR3 totals 13 residues. This chain's CDR3 is CAAQRQGATEAFF. In nucleotides, the CDR3 is TGTGCCGCCCAACGACAGGGGGCAACTGAAGCTTTCTTT.

The V and J genes are TRBV6-5 and TRBJ2-3; 7 bases are shared with TRBD2. J was trimmed by 4 bases and V by 5 bases; bases with no gene match: 0. The CDR3 is 12 amino acids. Looked up from germline, CDR1 is MNHEY and CDR2 is SVGAGI. CDR3 coding DNA: TGTGCCAGCAGTCGGGGGGCAGATACGCAGTATTTT. Translating it yields CASSRGADTQYF.

There are a few counts of this clone. The genes are TRBV18 and TRBJ1-1, with 9 nucleotides matching TRBD1. Trimming removed 8 bases from V and 8 bases from J; junction bases left unmatched: 6. CDR3 length equals 12 residues. Per germline, CDR1 KGHSH and CDR2 LQKENI. Here the CDR3 DNA reads TGTGCCAGCGCTACAGGGGGCGAGGAAGCTTTCTTT. This translates into CASATGGEEAFF.

The chain joins TRBV30 to TRBJ1-2; D unclear. The V end was cut by 1 base, the J end by 1 base, with 16 bases between. The CDR3 contains 16 residues. The germline V gene has CDR1 GTSNPN and CDR2 SVGIG (reference sequence). The CDR3 DNA reads TGTGCCTGGAGTGGGTTCAGTACAAGACTTAACTATGGCTACACCTTC. Protein sequence: CAWSGFSTRLNYGYTF.

The genes are TRBV5-4 and TRBJ1-2, with 8 bases aligning to TRBD1. The CDR3 consists of 15 residues. Per germline, CDR1 SGHNT and CDR2 YYREEE (reference sequence). The J segment lost 1 base and the V segment lost 2 bases, leaving 4 bases of the junction unmatched. CDR3 nucleotides: TGTGCCAGCAGCTTTACAGGGGGAGGTAACTATGGCTACACCTTC. It yields the protein CASSFTGGGNYGYTF.

This sequence joins TRBV19 and TRBJ2-6, with unresolved D. Germline V gene sequence: CDR1 LNHDA, CDR2 SQIVND (reference sequence). Trimming removed 5 bases from V and 1 base from J, with 6 bases in between. This CDR3 has 14 amino acids. The CDR3: CASSAVSGANVLTF. In nucleotides, the CDR3 is TGTGCCAGTAGTGCGGTATCTGGGGCCAACGTCCTGACTTTC.

The chain has TRBV2 and TRBJ1-2, with 8 bases that match TRBD1. The CDR3 sequence is 13 residues long. After removal of 3 bases from V and 8 bases from J, the junction contained 5 bases not matched to a gene. The germline V gene encodes CDR1 SNHLY and CDR2 FYNNEI. CDR3 amino acids: CASSEQGAQGYTF. The CDR3 DNA follows: TGTGCCAGCAGTGAGCAGGGGGCGCAGGGCTACACCTTC.

Comment on this clone: Other DNA sequences within the sample encode an identical CDR3. V usage is TRBV9 and J usage is TRBJ1-3; 9 bases match TRBD1. The CDR3 is 15 amino acids. Germline loops: CDR1 SGDLS, CDR2 YYNGEE. V shed 3 bases and J 2 bases; nucleotides not matched to a gene: 3. The CDR3 here is CASSAGQGTGNTIYF. The CDR3 nucleotides read TGTGCCAGCAGCGCGGGACAGGGAACTGGAAACACCATATATTTT.

The chain has TRBV5-3 and TRBJ2-7; D is perhaps TRBD1 (6 bases). TRBV5-3 falls under the ORF class, with uncertain function. V was trimmed by 4 bases and J by 4 bases, leaving 15 bases between them. The CDR3 sequence is 14 residues long. The CDR3 DNA is TGTGCCAGAAGCAGCCTGAGGGGGTTGTACGAGCAGTACTTC. It translates to CARSSLRGLYEQYF.

Only one count was recorded for this clone. The chain uses TRBV7-9 and TRBJ1-5; D remains unclear. Germline V CDR1 and CDR2: SEHNR, FQNEAQ (reference sequence). The CDR3 is 15 residues long. Trimming took 6 bases from V and 1 from J, leaving 13 bases between them. The DNA for the CDR3 is TGTGCCAGCAGTTTTGGGGAGGTCAGCAATCAGCCCCAGCATTTT. Residues: CASSFGEVSNQPQHF.

V usage is TRBV7-9 and J usage is TRBJ2-7, with D perhaps matching TRBD2 (6 bases). The CDR3 is made up of 13 amino acids. Trimming stripped 5 bases from V and 10 bases from J, with 18 bases between. CDR1 SEHNR and CDR2 FQNEAQ come from the germline V gene (reference sequence). CDR3: CASSLQGLVKQYF. In DNA, the CDR3 is TGTGCCAGCAGCCTCCAGGGACTCGTAAAACAGTACTTC.

V gene TRBV28 combines with J gene TRBJ2-7; TRBD2 matches at 8 bases. The CDR3 covers 15 residues. The V gene end was trimmed by 6 bases and the J gene end by 6 bases; junction bases not matched to a gene: 13. Germline loops: CDR1 MDHEN, CDR2 SYDVKM. DNA for the CDR3: TGTGCCAGCAGGTATCGACTACTAGCGGATTTCGAGCAGTACTTC. Encoded protein: CASRYRLLADFEQYF. Based on the CDR3 plus reference TRBV28 and TRBJ2-7, the full variable domain is DVKVTQSSRYLVKRTGEKVFLECVQDMDHENMFWYRQDPGLGLRLIYFSYDVKMKEKGDIPEGYSVSREKKERFSLILESASTNQTSMYLCASRYRLLADFEQYFGPGTRLTVT.

This clone was picked up a small number of times. The chain combines TRBV27 with TRBJ1-2; D gene ambiguous. The CDR3 extends over 14 amino acids. Trimming took off 2 bases at V and 4 bases at J, with 11 bases between the two ends. CDR1 and CDR2 (germline): MNHEY, SMNVEV (reference sequence). CDR3 loop: CASSLGGPGYGYTF. CDR3 sequence (DNA): TGTGCCAGCAGTTTAGGAGGGCCAGGCTATGGCTACACCTTC.

The CDR3 nucleotides read TGTGCCAGCAGCGTACTACAGGGGAACTATGGCTACACCTTC. Its protein is CASSVLQGNYGYTF. The chain joins TRBV9 to TRBJ1-2; 7 positions match TRBD1. The CDR3 loop spans 14 amino acids. CDR1 and CDR2 (germline): SGDLS, YYNGEE. The V gene end was trimmed by 1 base and the J gene end by 2 bases; junction bases not matched to a gene: 2.

The chain recombines TRBV11-3 with TRBJ2-3; the match to TRBD2 covers 15 bases. This CDR3 is 15 amino acids long. Germline V gene lookup returns CDR1 SGHNT and CDR2 YENEEA. V lost 4 bases and J lost 7; bases outside the gene matches: 3. CDR3 residues: CASSSGTSGRNTQYF. The CDR3 nucleotides are TGTGCCAGCAGCTCCGGGACTAGCGGGAGGAATACGCAGTATTTT.

This chain uses TRBV28 with TRBJ2-7, with D tentatively TRBD2 (6 bases). The CDR3 extends over 12 amino acids. Trimming removed 5 bases at V and 7 bases at J, with 12 bases between. Germline loops: CDR1 MDHEN, CDR2 SYDVKM. The CDR3 loop is CASSPGLREQYF. CDR3 coding DNA: TGTGCCAGCAGTCCGGGACTGAGGGAGCAGTACTTC.

The chain links TRBV5-8 to TRBJ1-1; unclear D gene. Germline-derived CDR1 and CDR2 are SGHTS and YDEGEE. The CDR3 totals 13 residues. The V gene lost 9 bases and the J gene lost 1 base, with 13 bases spanning the gap. The DNA of the CDR3 is TGTGCCACCCAAAGTACGGGGAACACTGAAGCTTTCTTT. Its protein is CATQSTGNTEAFF.

The chain links TRBV2 to TRBJ1-1; weak D call: TRBD1 (6 bases). CDR1 and CDR2 (germline): SNHLY, FYNNEI. Trimming left V 2 bases short and J 0 bases short, with 10 bases between. This CDR3 spans 15 amino acids. The DNA for the CDR3 is TGTGCCAGCAGTGAAAGGACAGAATTGAACACTGAAGCTTTCTTT. The encoded protein is CASSERTELNTEAFF.

This clone appeared once. CDR3 DNA sequence: TGTGCCTGCCCATCCTTTAGTAACACTGAAGCTTTCTTT. The encoded protein is CACPSFSNTEAFF. This sequence joins TRBV30 and TRBJ1-1; D not resolved. The CDR3 is made up of 13 amino acids. The V and J ends lost 6 bases and 2 bases respectively, with 13 bases between them. Germline V gene lookup returns CDR1 GTSNPN and CDR2 SVGIG (reference sequence).

The rearrangement links TRBV7-9 to TRBJ1-3; perhaps TRBD1 as D (6 bases). V shed 0 bases and J shed 4 bases, with 10 bases lying between them. The CDR3 covers 15 residues. Germline V lookup: CDR1 SEHNR, CDR2 FQNEAQ (reference sequence). The CDR3 loop is CASSLAGGVGNTIYF. CDR3 nucleotide sequence: TGTGCCAGCAGCTTAGCAGGGGGGGTCGGAAACACCATATATTTT.

The chain carries TRBV29-1 and TRBJ2-5; 10 bases agree with TRBD1. Trimming at V came to 6 bases and at J to 2 bases, leaving 6 bases not matched to a gene. The germline V gene has CDR1 SQVTM and CDR2 ANQGSEA. The CDR3 runs to 14 residues. Here the CDR3 reads CSVGGQGTQETQYF. Written as DNA, the CDR3 is TGCAGCGTGGGGGGACAGGGGACTCAAGAGACCCAGTACTTC.